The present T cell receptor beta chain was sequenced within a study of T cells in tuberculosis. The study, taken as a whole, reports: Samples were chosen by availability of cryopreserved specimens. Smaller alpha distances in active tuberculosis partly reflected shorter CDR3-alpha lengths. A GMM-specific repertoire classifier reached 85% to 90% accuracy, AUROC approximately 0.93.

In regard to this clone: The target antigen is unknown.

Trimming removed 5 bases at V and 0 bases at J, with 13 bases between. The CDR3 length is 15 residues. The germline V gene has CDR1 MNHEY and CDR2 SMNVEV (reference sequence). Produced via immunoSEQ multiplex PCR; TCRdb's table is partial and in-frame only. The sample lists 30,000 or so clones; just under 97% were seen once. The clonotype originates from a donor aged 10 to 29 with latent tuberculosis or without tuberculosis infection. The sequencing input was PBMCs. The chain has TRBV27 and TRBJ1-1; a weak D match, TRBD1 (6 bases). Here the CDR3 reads CASSVTGFMNTEAFF. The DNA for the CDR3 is TGTGCCAGCAGTGTGACAGGATTTATGAACACTGAAGCTTTCTTT.